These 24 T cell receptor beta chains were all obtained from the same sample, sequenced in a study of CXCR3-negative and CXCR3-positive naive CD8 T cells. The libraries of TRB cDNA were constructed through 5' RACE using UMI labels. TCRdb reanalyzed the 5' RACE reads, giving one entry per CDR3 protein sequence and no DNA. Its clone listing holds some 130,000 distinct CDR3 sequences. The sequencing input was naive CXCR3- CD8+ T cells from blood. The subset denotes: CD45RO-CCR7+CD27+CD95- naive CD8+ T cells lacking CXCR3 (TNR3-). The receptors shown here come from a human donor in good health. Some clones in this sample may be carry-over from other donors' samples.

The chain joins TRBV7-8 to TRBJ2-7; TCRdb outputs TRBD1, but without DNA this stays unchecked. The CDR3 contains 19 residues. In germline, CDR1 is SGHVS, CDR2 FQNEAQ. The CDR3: CASSLVGTGSLLPPYEQYF.

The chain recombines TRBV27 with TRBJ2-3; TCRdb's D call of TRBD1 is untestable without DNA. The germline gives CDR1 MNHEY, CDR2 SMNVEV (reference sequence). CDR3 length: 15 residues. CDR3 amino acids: CASSFTGGAVDTQYF.

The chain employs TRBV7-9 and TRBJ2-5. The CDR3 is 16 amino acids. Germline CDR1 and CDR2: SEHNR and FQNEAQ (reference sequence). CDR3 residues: CANSLGQTQYQETQYF.

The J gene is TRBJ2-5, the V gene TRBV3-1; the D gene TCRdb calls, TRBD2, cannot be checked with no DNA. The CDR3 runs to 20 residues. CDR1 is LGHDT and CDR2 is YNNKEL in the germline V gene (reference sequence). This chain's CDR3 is CASSQQLKQSGLAGIETQYF.

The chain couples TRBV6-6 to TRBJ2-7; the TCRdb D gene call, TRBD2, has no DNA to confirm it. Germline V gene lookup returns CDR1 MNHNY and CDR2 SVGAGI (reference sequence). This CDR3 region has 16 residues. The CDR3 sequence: CASSYGLVPGGTEQYF.

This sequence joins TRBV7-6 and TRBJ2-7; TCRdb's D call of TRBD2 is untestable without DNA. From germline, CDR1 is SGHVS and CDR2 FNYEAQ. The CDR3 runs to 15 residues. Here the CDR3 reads CASSLASGGPYEQYF.

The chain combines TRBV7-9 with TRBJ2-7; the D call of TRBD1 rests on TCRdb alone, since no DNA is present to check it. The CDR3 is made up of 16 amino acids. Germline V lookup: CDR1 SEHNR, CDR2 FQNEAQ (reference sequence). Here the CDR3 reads CASSLGGLGQGYEQYF.

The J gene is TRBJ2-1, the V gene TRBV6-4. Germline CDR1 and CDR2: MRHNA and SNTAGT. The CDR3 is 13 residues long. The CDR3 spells CASSKSAGNEQFF.

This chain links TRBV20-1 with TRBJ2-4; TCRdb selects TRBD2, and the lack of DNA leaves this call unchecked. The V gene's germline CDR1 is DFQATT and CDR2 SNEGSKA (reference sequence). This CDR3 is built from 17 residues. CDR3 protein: CSARAGVYREAKNIQYF.

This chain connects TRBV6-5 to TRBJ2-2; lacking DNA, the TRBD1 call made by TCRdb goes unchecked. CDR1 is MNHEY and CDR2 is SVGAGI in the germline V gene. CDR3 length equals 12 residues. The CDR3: CASSPGFGELFF.

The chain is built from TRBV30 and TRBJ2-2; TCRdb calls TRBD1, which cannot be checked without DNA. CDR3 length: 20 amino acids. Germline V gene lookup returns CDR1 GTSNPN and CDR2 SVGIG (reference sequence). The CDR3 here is CAWTRRAADRDLANTGELFF.

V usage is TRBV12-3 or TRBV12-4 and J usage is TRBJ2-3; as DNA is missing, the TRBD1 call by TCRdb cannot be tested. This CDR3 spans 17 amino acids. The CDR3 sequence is CASSKKRGADLLDTQYF.

The CDR3: CASSLATGGTSKDEQFF. The chain is built from TRBV11-2 and TRBJ2-1; no DNA is available, so the TRBD2 call from TCRdb remains unchecked. There are 17 residues in the CDR3. CDR1 is SGHAT and CDR2 is FQNNGV in the germline V gene.

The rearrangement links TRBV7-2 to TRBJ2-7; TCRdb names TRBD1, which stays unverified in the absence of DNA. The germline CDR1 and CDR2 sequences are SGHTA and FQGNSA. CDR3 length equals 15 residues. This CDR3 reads CASSLGWGSTYEQYF. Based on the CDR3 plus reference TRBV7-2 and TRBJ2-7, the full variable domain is GAGVSQSPSNKVTEKGKDVELRCDPISGHTALYWYRQSLGQGLEFLIYFQGNSAPDKSGLPSDRFSAERTGGSVSTLTIQRTQQEDSAVYLCASSLGWGSTYEQYFGPGTRLTVT.

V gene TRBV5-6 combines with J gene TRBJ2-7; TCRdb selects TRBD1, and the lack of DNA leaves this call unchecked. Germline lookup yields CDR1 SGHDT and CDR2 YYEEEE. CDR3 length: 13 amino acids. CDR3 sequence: CASSLTGFPEQYF.

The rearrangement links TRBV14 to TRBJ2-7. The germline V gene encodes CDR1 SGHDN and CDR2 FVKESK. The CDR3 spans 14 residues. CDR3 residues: CASSHPWRPYEQYF. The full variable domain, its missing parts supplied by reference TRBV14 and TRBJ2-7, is EAGVTQFPSHSVIEKGQTVTLRCDPISGHDNLYWYRRVMGKEIKFLLHFVKESKQDESGMPNNRFLAERTGGTYSTLKVQPAELEDSGVYFCASSHPWRPYEQYFGPGTRLTVT.

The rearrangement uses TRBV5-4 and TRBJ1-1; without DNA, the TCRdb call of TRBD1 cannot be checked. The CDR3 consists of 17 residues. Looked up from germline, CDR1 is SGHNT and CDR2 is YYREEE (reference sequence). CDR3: CASSLGQGSGLGTEAFF. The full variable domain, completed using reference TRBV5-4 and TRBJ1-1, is ETGVTQSPTHLIKTRGQQVTLRCSSQSGHNTVSWYQQALGQGPQFIFQYYREEENGRGNFPPRFSGLQFPNYSSELNVNALELDDSALYLCASSLGQGSGLGTEAFFGQGTRLTVV.

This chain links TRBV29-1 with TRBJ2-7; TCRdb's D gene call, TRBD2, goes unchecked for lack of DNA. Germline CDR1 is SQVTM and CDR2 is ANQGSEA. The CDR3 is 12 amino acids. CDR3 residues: CSVEGRAGEQYF.

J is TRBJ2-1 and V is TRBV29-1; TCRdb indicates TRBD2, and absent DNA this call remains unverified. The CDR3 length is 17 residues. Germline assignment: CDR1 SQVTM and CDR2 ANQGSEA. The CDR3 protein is CSLTGQGTSGGYNEQFF.

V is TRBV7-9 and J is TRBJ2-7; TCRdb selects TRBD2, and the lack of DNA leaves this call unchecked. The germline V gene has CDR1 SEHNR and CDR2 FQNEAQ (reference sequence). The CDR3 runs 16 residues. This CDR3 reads CASSPPLVLVGNEQYF. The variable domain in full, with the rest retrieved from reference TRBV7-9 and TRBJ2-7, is DTGVSQNPRHKITKRGQNVTFRCDPISEHNRLYWYRQTLGQGPEFLTYFQNEAQLEKSRLLSDRFSAERPKGSFSTLEIQRTEQGDSAMYLCASSPPLVLVGNEQYFGPGTRLTVT.

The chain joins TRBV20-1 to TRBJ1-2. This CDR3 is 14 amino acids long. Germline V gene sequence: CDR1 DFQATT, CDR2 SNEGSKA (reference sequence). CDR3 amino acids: CSARASDLEGGYTF.

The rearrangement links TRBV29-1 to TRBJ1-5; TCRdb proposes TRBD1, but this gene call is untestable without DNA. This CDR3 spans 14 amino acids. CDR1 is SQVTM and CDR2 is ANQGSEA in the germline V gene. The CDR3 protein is CSVEFQGTGQPQHF.

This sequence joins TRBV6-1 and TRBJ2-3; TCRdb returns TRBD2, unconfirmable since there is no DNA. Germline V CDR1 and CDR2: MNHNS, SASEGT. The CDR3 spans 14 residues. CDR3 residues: CASSLLAVSDTQYF.

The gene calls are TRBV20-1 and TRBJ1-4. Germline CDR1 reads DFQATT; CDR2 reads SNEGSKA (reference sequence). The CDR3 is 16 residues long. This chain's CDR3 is CSARVDSAGLTEKLFF.